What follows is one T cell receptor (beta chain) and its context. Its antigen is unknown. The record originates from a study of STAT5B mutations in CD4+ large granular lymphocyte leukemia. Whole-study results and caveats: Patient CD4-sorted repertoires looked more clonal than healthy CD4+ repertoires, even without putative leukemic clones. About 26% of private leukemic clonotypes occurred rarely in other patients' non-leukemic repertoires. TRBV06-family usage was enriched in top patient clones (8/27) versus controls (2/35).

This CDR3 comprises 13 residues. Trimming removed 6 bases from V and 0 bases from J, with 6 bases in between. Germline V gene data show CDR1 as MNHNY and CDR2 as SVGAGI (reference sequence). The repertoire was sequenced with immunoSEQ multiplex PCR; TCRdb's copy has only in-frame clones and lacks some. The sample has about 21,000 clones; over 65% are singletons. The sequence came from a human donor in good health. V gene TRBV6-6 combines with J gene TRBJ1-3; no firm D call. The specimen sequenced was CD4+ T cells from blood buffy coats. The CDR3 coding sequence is TGTGCCAGCAGCGGCGGCTCTGGAAACACCATATATTTT. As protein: CASSGGSGNTIYF.